This entry lists 13 T cell receptor beta chains sequenced from one sample in a study of cytomegalovirus exposure and HLA in healthy donors. The PCR employed 60 Vbeta primers together with 13 Jbeta primers. Sequencing used immunoSEQ multiplex PCR; TCRdb keeps in-frame clones, though not all of them. The top ten clones hold 6.3% of a sample with about 190,000 clones, over 80% of them seen once. Material for sequencing was PBMCs. These receptors were taken from a man between 35 and 55 years old in good health and CMV-seropositive.

V usage is TRBV5-4 and J usage is TRBJ2-7, with a weak D call TRBD2 (5 bases). This CDR3 is 13 amino acids long. In germline, CDR1 is SGHNT, CDR2 YYREEE (reference sequence). Trimming took 3 bases from V and 2 from J, leaving 9 bases between them. As DNA, the CDR3 is TGTGCCAGCAGCTCCGGGAACACCTACGAGCAGTACTTC. Translation: CASSSGNTYEQYF.

This clone appeared a few times. The chain uses TRBV6-6 and TRBJ2-1, with D perhaps TRBD2 (5 bases). Trimming took 2 bases from V and 7 from J, leaving 6 bases between them. The germline gives CDR1 MNHNY, CDR2 SVGAGI (reference sequence). The CDR3 runs to 12 residues. The CDR3, as DNA: TGTGCCAGCAGTTACGGCGGGAATGAGCAGTTCTTC. It encodes CASSYGGNEQFF.

This clone has only a few counts. This CDR3 is CASSLRVVTGGNQPQHF. In DNA form, the CDR3 reads TGTGCCAGCAGCTTAAGAGTCGTGACAGGGGGGAATCAGCCCCAGCATTTT. This rearrangement joins TRBV7-3 to TRBJ1-5; 9 nucleotides align to TRBD1. CDR3 length: 17 residues. Trimming removed 1 base from V and 4 bases from J; junction bases left unmatched: 8. Germline CDR1 and CDR2: SGHTA and FQGTGA.

Only one count was recorded for this clone. V and J are TRBV5-4 and TRBJ2-3; tentative D call: TRBD2 (7 bases). Germline values: CDR1 SGHNT, CDR2 YYREEE (reference sequence). V was cut by 2 bases and J by 4 bases, with 17 bases left in between. The CDR3 contains 16 residues. CDR3 amino acids: CASSLPGGWGADTQYF. The CDR3 DNA is TGTGCCAGCAGCTTACCGGGGGGCTGGGGTGCAGATACGCAGTATTTT.

This chain connects TRBV28 to TRBJ2-2, with TRBD1 as a possible D gene (6 bases). This CDR3 spans 13 amino acids. Germline CDR1 and CDR2: MDHEN and SYDVKM. Deletions cut 8 bases from V and 7 bases from J, with 14 bases between. The CDR3 spells CASREQGSGELFF. CDR3 in DNA: TGTGCCAGCCGGGAACAGGGTAGCGGGGAGCTGTTTTTT.

In its sample, this clone was seen once. This chain uses TRBV5-8 with TRBJ2-5, with D unresolved. The CDR3 has 12 amino acids. Germline V gene data show CDR1 as SGHTS and CDR2 as YDEGEE. Trimming stripped 4 bases from V and 7 bases from J, with 11 bases between. The CDR3 reads CASSPYFGTQYF. CDR3 DNA sequence: TGTGCCAGCAGCCCTTACTTCGGGACCCAGTACTTC.

This chain connects TRBV29-1 to TRBJ2-7; 8 bases align to TRBD1. V was clipped by 4 bases and J by 7 bases; unmatched bases: 12. The CDR3 is 14 amino acids. Germline CDR1 is SQVTM and CDR2 is ANQGSEA. The CDR3 loop is CSVVRRDRPVEQYF. The DNA for the CDR3 is TGCAGCGTTGTTCGTCGGGACAGGCCAGTAGAGCAGTACTTC.

This sequence joins TRBV4-3 and TRBJ1-3; 7 nucleotides align to TRBD1. There are 15 residues in the CDR3. The ends lost 3 bases at V and 0 bases at J; junction bases unmatched: 2. Germline V gene data show CDR1 as LGHNA and CDR2 as YSLEER. This chain's CDR3 is CASSQGQSSGNTIYF. CDR3 sequence (DNA): TGCGCCAGCAGCCAGGGACAGAGCTCTGGAAACACCATATATTTT.

The chain couples TRBV5-1 to TRBJ2-3, with TRBD1 matching 9 bases. Unmatched junction bases numbered 4, after V lost 9 bases and J lost 2 bases. The CDR3 has 13 amino acids. Germline CDR1 is SGHRS and CDR2 is YFSETQ. In DNA form, the CDR3 reads TGCGCCACCGGACAGGGGCCCACAGATACGCAGTATTTT. Residues: CATGQGPTDTQYF.

The J gene is TRBJ2-5, the V gene TRBV4-2, with 8 bases fitting TRBD2. After removal of 0 bases from V and 5 bases from J, the junction contained 8 bases not matched to a gene. Germline CDR1 reads LGHNA; CDR2 reads YNFKEQ. The CDR3 has 16 residues. DNA for the CDR3: TGTGCCAGCAGCCAAGATTTACGGGGGGGCAGGGAGACCCAGTACTTC. Translated: CASSQDLRGGRETQYF.

The chain is built from TRBV29-1 and TRBJ2-5, with D possibly TRBD2 on 6 matching bases. The CDR3 is made up of 12 amino acids. Germline V lookup: CDR1 SQVTM, CDR2 ANQGSEA. In DNA, the CDR3 is TGCAGTTGGGCGGGGCCCCAAGAGACCCAGTACTTC. Protein product: CSWAGPQETQYF. Combining the CDR3 with reference TRBV29-1 and TRBJ2-5 gives the whole variable domain SAVISQKPSRDICQRGTSLTIQCQVDSQVTMMFWYRQQPGQSLTLIATANQGSEATYESGFVIDKFPISRPNLTFSTLTVSNMSPEDSSIYLCSWAGPQETQYFGPGTRLLVL.

V is TRBV5-1 and J is TRBJ1-4; D unclear. The CDR3 has 14 residues. Germline CDR1 is SGHRS and CDR2 is YFSETQ. The V and J ends lost 3 bases and 1 base respectively, with 7 bases between them. Written as DNA, the CDR3 is TGCGCCAGCAGCTCACAGATAACTAATGAAAAACTGTTTTTT. It specifies CASSSQITNEKLFF.

The CDR3 DNA reads as TGTGCCAGCAGCGTAGATCCCGACGACAGTTACTATGGCTACACCTTC. This translates into CASSVDPDDSYYGYTF. The J gene is TRBJ1-2, the V gene TRBV9; possibly TRBD1 for D (5 bases). The CDR3 contains 16 residues. Germline V gene data show CDR1 as SGDLS and CDR2 as YYNGEE. V shed 0 bases and J shed 3 bases, with 15 bases lying between them.